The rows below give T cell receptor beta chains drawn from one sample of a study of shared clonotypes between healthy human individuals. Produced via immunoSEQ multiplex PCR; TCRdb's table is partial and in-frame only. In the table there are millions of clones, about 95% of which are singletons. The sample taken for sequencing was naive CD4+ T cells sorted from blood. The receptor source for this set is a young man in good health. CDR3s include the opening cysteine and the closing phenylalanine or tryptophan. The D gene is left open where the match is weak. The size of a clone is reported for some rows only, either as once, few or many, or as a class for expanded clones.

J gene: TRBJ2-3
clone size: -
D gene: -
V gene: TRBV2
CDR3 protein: CASGKADRTDTQYF
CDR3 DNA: TGTGCCTCTGGGAAGGCCGACCGCACAGATACGCAGTATTTT

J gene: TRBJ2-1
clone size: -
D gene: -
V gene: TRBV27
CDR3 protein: CASRREGFGADYNEQFF
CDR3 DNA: TGTGCCAGCAGAAGGGAAGGTTTTGGAGCGGACTACAATGAGCAGTTCTTC

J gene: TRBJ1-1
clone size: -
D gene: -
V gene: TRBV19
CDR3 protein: CASSIGQGEYTEAFF
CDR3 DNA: TGTGCCAGTAGTATTGGTCAGGGAGAGTACACTGAAGCTTTCTTT

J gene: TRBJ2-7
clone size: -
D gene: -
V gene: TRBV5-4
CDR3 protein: CASSRGRGYEQYF
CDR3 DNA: TGTGCCAGCAGCCGGGGGCGGGGGTACGAGCAGTACTTC

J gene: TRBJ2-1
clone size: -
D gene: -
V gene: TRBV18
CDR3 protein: CASSPGLKHYNEQFF
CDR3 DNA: TGTGCCAGCTCACCGGGACTGAAACACTACAATGAGCAGTTCTTC

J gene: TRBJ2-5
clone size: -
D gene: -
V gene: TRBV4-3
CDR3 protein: CASSLGLTMETQYF
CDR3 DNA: TGCGCCAGCAGCCTCGGACTTACGATGGAGACCCAGTACTTC

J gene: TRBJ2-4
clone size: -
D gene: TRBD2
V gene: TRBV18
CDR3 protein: CASSPASGGKNIQYF
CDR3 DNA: TGTGCCAGCTCACCGGCTAGCGGAGGGAAAAACATTCAGTACTTC

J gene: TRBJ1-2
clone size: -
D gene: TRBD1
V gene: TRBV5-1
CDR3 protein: CASSYLPGQGSGYTF
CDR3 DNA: TGCGCCAGCAGCTATCTACCGGGACAGGGCAGCGGCTACACCTTC

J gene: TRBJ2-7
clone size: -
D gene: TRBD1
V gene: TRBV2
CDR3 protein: CASSPTGGFWYEQYF
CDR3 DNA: TGTGCCAGCAGTCCAACAGGGGGTTTTTGGTACGAGCAGTACTTC

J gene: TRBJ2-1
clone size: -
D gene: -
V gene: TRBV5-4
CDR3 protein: CASSLSLFDEQFF
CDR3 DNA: TGTGCCAGCAGCTTATCTCTATTCGATGAGCAGTTCTTC

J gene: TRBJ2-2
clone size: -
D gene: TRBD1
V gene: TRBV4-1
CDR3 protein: CARETGMNTGELFF
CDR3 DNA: TGCGCCCGAGAGACAGGGATGAACACCGGGGAGCTGTTTTTT

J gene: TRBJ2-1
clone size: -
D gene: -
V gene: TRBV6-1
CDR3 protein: CASSESDEQFF
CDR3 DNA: TGTGCCAGCAGCGAGTCGGATGAGCAGTTCTTC

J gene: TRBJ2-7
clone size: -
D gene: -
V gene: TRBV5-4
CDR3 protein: CASSLEEGSGNEQYF
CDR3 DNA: TGTGCCAGCAGCTTGGAGGAGGGCTCTGGGAACGAGCAGTACTTC

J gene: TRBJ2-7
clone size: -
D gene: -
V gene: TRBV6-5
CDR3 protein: CASRDTSYEQYF
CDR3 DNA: TGTGCCAGCAGGGATACTTCCTACGAGCAGTACTTC

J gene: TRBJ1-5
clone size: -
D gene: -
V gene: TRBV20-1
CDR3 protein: CSALGDLQHF
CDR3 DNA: TGCAGTGCCTTGGGGGACCTCCAGCATTTT

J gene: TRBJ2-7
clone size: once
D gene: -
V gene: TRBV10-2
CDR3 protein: CASKSSSDRIYEQYF
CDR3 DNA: TGCGCCAGCAAAAGCTCGTCAGACAGGATCTACGAGCAGTACTTC

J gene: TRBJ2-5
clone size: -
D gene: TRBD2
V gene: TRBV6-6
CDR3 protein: CASSNGLAGVETQYF
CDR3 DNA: TGTGCCAGCAGTAATGGACTAGCGGGAGTTGAGACCCAGTACTTC

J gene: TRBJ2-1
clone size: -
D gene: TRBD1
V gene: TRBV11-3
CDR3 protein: CASSSHGDRSDYNEQFF
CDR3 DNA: TGTGCCAGCAGCTCCCATGGGGACAGGAGTGACTACAATGAGCAGTTCTTC

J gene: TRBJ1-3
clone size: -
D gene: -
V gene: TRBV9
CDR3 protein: CASSVDTGFSGNTIYF
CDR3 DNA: TGTGCCAGCAGCGTAGATACAGGCTTCTCTGGAAACACCATATATTTT

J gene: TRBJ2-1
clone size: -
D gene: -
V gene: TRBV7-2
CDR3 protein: CASSLGQGNNEQFF
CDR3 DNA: TGTGCCAGCAGCTTAGGGCAGGGGAACAATGAGCAGTTCTTC

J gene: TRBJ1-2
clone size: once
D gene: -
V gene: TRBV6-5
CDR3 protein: CASSPAAGGNYGYTF
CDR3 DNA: TGTGCCAGCAGTCCCGCCGCAGGAGGTAACTATGGCTACACCTTC

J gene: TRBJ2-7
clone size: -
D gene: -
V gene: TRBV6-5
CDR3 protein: CASKRGLDEQYF
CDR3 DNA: TGTGCCAGCAAAAGGGGCCTGGATGAGCAGTACTTC

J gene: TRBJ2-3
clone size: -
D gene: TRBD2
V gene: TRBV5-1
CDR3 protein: CASSPSTSGVGADTQYF
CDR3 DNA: TGCGCCAGCAGCCCATCGACTAGCGGGGTTGGCGCAGATACGCAGTATTTT

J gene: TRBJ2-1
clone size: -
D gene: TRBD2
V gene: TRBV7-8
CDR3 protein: CASGDYFYNEQFF
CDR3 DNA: TGTGCCAGCGGGGACTATTTCTACAATGAGCAGTTCTTC

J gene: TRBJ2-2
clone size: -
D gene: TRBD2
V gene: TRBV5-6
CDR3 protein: CASTHAGVNTGELFF
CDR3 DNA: TGTGCCAGCACCCACGCGGGAGTGAACACCGGGGAGCTGTTTTTT

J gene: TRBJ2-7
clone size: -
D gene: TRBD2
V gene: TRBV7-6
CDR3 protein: CASSFRGDEQYF
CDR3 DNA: TGTGCCAGCAGCTTCCGGGGGGACGAGCAGTACTTC

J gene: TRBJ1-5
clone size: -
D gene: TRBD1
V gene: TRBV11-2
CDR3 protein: CASSDQGAGQPQHF
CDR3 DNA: TGTGCCAGCAGCGATCAGGGGGCTGGTCAGCCCCAGCATTTT

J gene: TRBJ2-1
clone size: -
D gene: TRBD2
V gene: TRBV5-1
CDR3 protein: CASSQGLAGVDEQFF
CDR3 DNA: TGCGCCAGCAGCCAGGGACTAGCGGGAGTCGATGAGCAGTTCTTC

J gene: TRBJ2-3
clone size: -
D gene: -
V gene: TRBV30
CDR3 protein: CAWRRAGATDTQYF
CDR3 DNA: TGTGCCTGGAGAAGGGCAGGGGCGACAGATACGCAGTATTTT

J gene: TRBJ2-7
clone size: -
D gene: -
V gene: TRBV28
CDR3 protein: CASSLFRVVLYEQYF
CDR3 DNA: TGTGCCAGCAGTTTGTTCAGGGTGGTATTGTACGAGCAGTACTTC

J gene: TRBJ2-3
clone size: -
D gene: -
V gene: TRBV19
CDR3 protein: CASSFGGGTDTQYF
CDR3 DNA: TGTGCCAGTAGTTTTGGAGGGGGCACAGATACGCAGTATTTT

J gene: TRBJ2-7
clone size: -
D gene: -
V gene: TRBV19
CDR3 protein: CASSIVAGSSYEQYF
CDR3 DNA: TGTGCCAGTAGTATAGTGGCGGGTAGCTCCTACGAGCAGTACTTC

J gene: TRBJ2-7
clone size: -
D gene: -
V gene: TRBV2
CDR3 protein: CASSEVRVYEQYF
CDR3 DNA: TGTGCCAGCAGTGAAGTTAGGGTGTACGAGCAGTACTTC

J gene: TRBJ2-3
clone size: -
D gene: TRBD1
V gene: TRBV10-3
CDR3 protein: CAISSGQGMADTQYF
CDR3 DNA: TGTGCCATCAGTTCCGGACAGGGAATGGCAGATACGCAGTATTTT

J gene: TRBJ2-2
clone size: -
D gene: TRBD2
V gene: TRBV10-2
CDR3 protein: CASGSSGRTGELFF
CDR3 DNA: TGCGCCAGCGGAAGTAGCGGGAGAACCGGGGAGCTGTTTTTT

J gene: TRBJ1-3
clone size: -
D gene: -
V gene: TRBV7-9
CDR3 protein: CASSPTLSGNTIYF
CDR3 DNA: TGTGCCAGCAGCCCCACCCTCTCTGGAAACACCATATATTTT

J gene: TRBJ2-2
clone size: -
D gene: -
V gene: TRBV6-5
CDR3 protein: CASSTGSTPGELFF
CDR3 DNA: TGTGCCAGCAGCACAGGGTCGACCCCCGGGGAGCTGTTTTTT

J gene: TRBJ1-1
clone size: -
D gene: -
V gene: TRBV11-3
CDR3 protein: CASSPSLQGYTEAFF
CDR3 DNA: TGTGCCAGCAGCCCTAGTTTACAGGGTTACACTGAAGCTTTCTTT

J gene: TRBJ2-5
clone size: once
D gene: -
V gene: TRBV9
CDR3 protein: CASSVAGLETQYF
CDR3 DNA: TGTGCCAGCAGCGTAGCAGGTTTGGAGACCCAGTACTTC

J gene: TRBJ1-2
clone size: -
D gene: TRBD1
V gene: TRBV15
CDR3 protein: CATRDRGNYGYTF
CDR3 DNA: TGTGCCACCCGGGACAGGGGTAACTATGGCTACACCTTC

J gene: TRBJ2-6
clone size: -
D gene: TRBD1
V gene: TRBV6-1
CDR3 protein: CASSDRAGGTGANVLTF
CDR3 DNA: TGTGCCAGCAGTGACAGGGCAGGGGGCACTGGGGCCAACGTCCTGACTTTC

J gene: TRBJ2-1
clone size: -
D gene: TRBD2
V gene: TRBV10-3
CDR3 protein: CAIRGLAGNEQFF
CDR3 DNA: TGTGCCATCAGAGGACTAGCGGGCAATGAGCAGTTCTTC

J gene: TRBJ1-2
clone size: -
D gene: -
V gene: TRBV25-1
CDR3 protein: CASSDQGHLYGYTF
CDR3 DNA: TGTGCCAGCAGTGACCAGGGACACCTCTATGGCTACACCTTC

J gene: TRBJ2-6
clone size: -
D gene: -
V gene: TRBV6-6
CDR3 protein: CASRPQGSGANVLTF
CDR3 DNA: TGTGCCAGCAGACCACAGGGCTCTGGGGCCAACGTCCTGACTTTC

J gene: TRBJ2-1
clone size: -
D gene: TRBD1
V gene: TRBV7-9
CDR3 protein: CASSPGTGLVDEQFF
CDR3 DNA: TGTGCCAGCAGCCCCGGGACAGGGCTAGTGGATGAGCAGTTCTTC

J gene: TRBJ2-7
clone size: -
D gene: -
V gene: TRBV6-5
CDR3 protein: CASSYSSQGYEQYF
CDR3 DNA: TGTGCCAGCAGTTACTCGTCCCAGGGCTACGAGCAGTACTTC

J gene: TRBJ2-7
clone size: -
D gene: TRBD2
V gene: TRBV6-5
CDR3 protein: CASSWTSGSSYEQYF
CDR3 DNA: TGTGCCAGCAGTTGGACTAGCGGGAGCTCCTACGAGCAGTACTTC

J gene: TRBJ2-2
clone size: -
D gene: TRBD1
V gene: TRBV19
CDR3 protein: CASKGQSRPNTGELFF
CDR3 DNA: TGTGCCAGTAAGGGACAGAGCAGACCGAACACCGGGGAGCTGTTTTTT

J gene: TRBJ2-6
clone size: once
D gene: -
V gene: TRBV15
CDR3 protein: CATSRVITGANVLTF
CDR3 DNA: TGTGCCACCAGCAGAGTCATTACTGGGGCCAACGTCCTGACTTTC

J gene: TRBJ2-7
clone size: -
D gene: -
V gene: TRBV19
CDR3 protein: CASSQTEYEQYF
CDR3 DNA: TGTGCCAGTAGCCAGACAGAATACGAGCAGTACTTC

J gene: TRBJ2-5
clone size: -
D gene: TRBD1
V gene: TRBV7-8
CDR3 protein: CASSLAGTGAGETQYF
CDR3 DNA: TGTGCCAGCAGCTTAGCCGGGACAGGGGCGGGAGAGACCCAGTACTTC

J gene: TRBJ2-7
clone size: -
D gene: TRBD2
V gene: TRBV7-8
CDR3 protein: CASSFSGSGYEGEQYF
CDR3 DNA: TGTGCCAGCAGCTTTAGCGGGAGCGGGTATGAGGGCGAGCAGTACTTC

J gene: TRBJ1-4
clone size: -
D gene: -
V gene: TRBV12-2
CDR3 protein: CASRLEDRETKRKLFF
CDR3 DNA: TGTGCAAGTCGCTTAGAGGACAGGGAAACTAAAAGAAAACTGTTTTTT

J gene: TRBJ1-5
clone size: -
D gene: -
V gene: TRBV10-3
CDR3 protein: CAISQPNQPQHF
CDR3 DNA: TGTGCCATCAGTCAACCCAATCAGCCCCAGCATTTT

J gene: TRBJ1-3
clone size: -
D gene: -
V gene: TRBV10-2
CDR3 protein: CASSEMGPFSGNTIYF
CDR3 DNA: TGCGCCAGCAGTGAAATGGGGCCGTTCTCTGGAAACACCATATATTTT

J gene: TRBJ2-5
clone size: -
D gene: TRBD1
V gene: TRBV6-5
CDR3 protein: CASSYLTGGETQYF
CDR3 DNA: TGTGCCAGCAGTTACCTGACAGGGGGAGAGACCCAGTACTTC

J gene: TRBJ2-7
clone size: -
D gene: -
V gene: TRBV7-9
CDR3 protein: CASSWGSLSYEQYF
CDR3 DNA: TGTGCCAGCAGCTGGGGGTCCCTCTCCTACGAGCAGTACTTC

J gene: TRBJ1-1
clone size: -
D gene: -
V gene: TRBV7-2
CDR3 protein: CASSLDLGPTYAFF
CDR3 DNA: TGTGCCAGCAGCTTAGACCTGGGCCCTACCTACGCTTTCTTT

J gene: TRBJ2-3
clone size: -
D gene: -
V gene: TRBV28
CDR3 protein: CASSSNFLRADLTDTQYF
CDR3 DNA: TGTGCCAGCAGTTCGAACTTCCTGAGAGCGGACCTCACAGATACGCAGTATTTT

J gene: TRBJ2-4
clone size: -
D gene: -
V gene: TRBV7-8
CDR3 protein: CASSLSQFLAKNIQYF
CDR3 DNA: TGTGCCAGCAGCTTAAGTCAGTTTCTAGCCAAAAACATTCAGTACTTC